These 23 T cell receptor beta chains came from one sample sequenced in a study of blood T cell repertoires in COVID-19. The data were produced by immunoSEQ multiplex PCR, yet TCRdb's version contains in-frame clones alone and is incomplete. The table has approximately 170,000 clones, about 83% seen once; the top ten hold roughly 19%. What was sequenced was peripheral blood. These receptors all come from a woman aged 70 to 79 who had recovered from COVID-19.

The V call is TRBV11-2, the J call TRBJ2-7, with 9 positions matching TRBD2. The CDR3 extends over 16 amino acids. V shed 3 bases, J shed 1 base, and the junction held 7 bases outside the gene matches. Looked up from germline, CDR1 is SGHAT and CDR2 is FQNNGV. The DNA for the CDR3 is TGTGCCAGCAGCTTCCAAATGCTAGCGGGGTCCTACGAGCAGTACTTC. Amino acids: CASSFQMLAGSYEQYF.

DNA for the CDR3: TGTGCCAGCAGTGAGGGCGGGAGGGCCAACACAGATACGCAGTATTTT. Encoded protein: CASSEGGRANTDTQYF. The chain recombines TRBV2 with TRBJ2-3; 9 bases map to TRBD2. Germline CDR1 and CDR2: SNHLY and FYNNEI. The trim removed 3 bases at V and 2 bases at J, leaving 6 bases unmatched. The CDR3 is made up of 16 amino acids.

This clone was detected only once. The chain recombines TRBV18 with TRBJ1-4; 10 bases are shared with TRBD1. Per germline, CDR1 KGHSH and CDR2 LQKENI. Germline trimming cut 6 bases from V and 6 bases from J; bases unmatched to any gene: 4. The CDR3 has 14 amino acids. The CDR3 protein is CASSRGTGDEKLFF. CDR3 nucleotide sequence: TGTGCCAGCTCCCGAGGGACAGGGGATGAAAAACTGTTTTTT.

This chain links TRBV13 with TRBJ1-2; D might be TRBD1 (5 bases). CDR3 length equals 14 residues. Looked up from germline, CDR1 is PRHDT and CDR2 is FYEKMQ (reference sequence). V lost 7 bases, J lost 2 bases, and 14 bases lay in between. The CDR3 reads CASTRRGDNYGYTF. CDR3 sequence (DNA): TGTGCCAGCACCCGGCGGGGGGACAACTATGGCTACACCTTC. The entire variable domain, with the rest obtained from reference TRBV13 and TRBJ1-2, is as follows: AAGVIQSPRHLIKEKRETATLKCYPIPRHDTVYWYQQGPGQDPQFLISFYEKMQSDKGSIPDRFSAQQFSDYHSELNMSSLELGDSALYFCASTRRGDNYGYTFGSGTRLTVV.

As concerns this clone: This sample includes further DNA sequences coding for the same CDR3. This chain links TRBV18 with TRBJ2-5; the match to TRBD2 covers 10 bases. Germline assignment: CDR1 KGHSH and CDR2 LQKENI. V shed 3 bases and J 5 bases; nucleotides not matched to a gene: 9. This CDR3 region has 16 residues. The CDR3 region is CASSPPGLAGEETQYF. The DNA for the CDR3 is TGTGCCAGCTCACCGCCGGGTCTAGCGGGGGAGGAGACCCAGTACTTC.

The chain uses TRBV6-2 or TRBV6-3 and TRBJ2-7; 8 bases line up with TRBD2. The length of the CDR3 is 14 residues. V was clipped by 5 bases and J by 0 bases; unmatched bases: 3. Germline values: CDR1 MNHEY, CDR2 SVGEGT. CDR3 protein: CASSPRGGSYEQYF. In nucleotides, the CDR3 is TGTGCCAGCAGTCCCCGGGGGGGCTCCTACGAGCAGTACTTC.

This chain uses TRBV28 with TRBJ1-4; 8 bases are shared with TRBD1. Losses at the gene ends were 4 bases for V and 0 bases for J; bases not matched to a gene: 7. The CDR3 has 17 residues. Looked up from germline, CDR1 is MDHEN and CDR2 is SYDVKM. The CDR3 region is CASSSPGTGPTNEKLFF. The CDR3 coding sequence is TGTGCCAGCAGTTCGCCCGGGACAGGCCCAACTAATGAAAAACTGTTTTTT.

This rearrangement joins TRBV10-3 to TRBJ1-1, with 12 bases aligning to TRBD1. The V gene's germline CDR1 is ENHRY and CDR2 SYGVKD. The CDR3 is 16 amino acids. With 10 bases clipped from V and 1 base from J, the junction kept 10 bases outside the gene matches. In nucleotides, the CDR3 is TGTGCCACCGTGCTGGGGACAGGGGGCCCGAACACTGAAGCTTTCTTT. It specifies CATVLGTGGPNTEAFF.

This clone appeared a single time. The V gene is TRBV29-1, the J gene TRBJ2-1; D is perhaps TRBD2 (6 bases). The CDR3 has 15 residues. Trimming took off 5 bases at V and 0 bases at J, with 14 bases between the two ends. Per the germline V gene, CDR1 is SQVTM and CDR2 is ANQGSEA. CDR3 DNA: TGCAGCGTTAAGGGAGGTCGGAGCTCCTACAATGAGCAGTTCTTC. Translating gives CSVKGGRSSYNEQFF.

The chain employs TRBV29-1 and TRBJ1-2, with 12 nucleotides matching TRBD1. Germline trimming cut 4 bases from V and 5 bases from J; bases unmatched to any gene: 8. Germline CDR1 SQVTM, CDR2 ANQGSEA. The CDR3 extends over 15 amino acids. CDR3 nucleotides: TGCAGCGTTGGGGACAGGGGGCGCCTGGAGTATGGCTACACCTTC. Protein: CSVGDRGRLEYGYTF.

V is TRBV5-1 and J is TRBJ1-3; D may be TRBD1 (5 bases). Germline values: CDR1 SGHRS, CDR2 YFSETQ. The CDR3 covers 15 residues. The ends were cut back, 4 bases at V and 6 bases at J, with 17 bases in the middle. In DNA form, the CDR3 reads TGCGCCAGCAGCCCGACGGGGGACCCCGAAAACACCATATATTTT. This sequence encodes CASSPTGDPENTIYF.

The CDR3 here is CASEAGGDRGFPTSYEQYF. CDR3 nucleotide sequence: TGTGCCAGCGAAGCAGGTGGGGACAGGGGGTTCCCCACCTCCTACGAGCAGTACTTC. The chain carries TRBV21-1 and TRBJ2-7; TRBD1, the table's D call, was not compared with the DNA. TRBV21-1 is labeled a pseudogene. The CDR3 contains 19 residues.

The rearrangement joins TRBV7-9 to TRBJ2-1; no clear D. The CDR3 sequence is 12 residues long. Germline V gene sequence: CDR1 SEHNR, CDR2 FQNEAQ (reference sequence). Between the trimmed V and J ends, which lost 6 bases and 7 bases, there was a span of 10 bases. The CDR3 bases are TGTGCCAGCAGTCGACTCGAAAATGAGCAGTTCTTC. Amino acid sequence: CASSRLENEQFF.

The J gene is TRBJ1-2, the V gene TRBV6-5; D is possibly TRBD1 (6 bases). Germline values: CDR1 MNHEY, CDR2 SVGAGI. The CDR3 runs to 13 residues. The V end was cut by 10 bases, the J end by 1 base, with 13 bases between. The CDR3 DNA reads TGTGCCATCAGGGGAGCCCTTAACTATGGCTACACCTTC. Translated: CAIRGALNYGYTF.

The chain is built from TRBV7-8 and TRBJ1-4; D is unclear. Per germline, CDR1 SGHVS and CDR2 FQNEAQ. V was clipped by 3 bases and J by 7 bases, with 12 bases between them. The CDR3 runs to 14 residues. CDR3 loop: CASSFGRMGEKLFF. For the CDR3, the DNA is TGTGCCAGCAGCTTTGGCAGGATGGGTGAAAAACTGTTTTTT.

The chain uses TRBV28 and TRBJ1-2, with a possible D match to TRBD1 (6 bases). The germline V gene has CDR1 MDHEN and CDR2 SYDVKM. Trimming pared 6 bases from V and 8 bases from J, leaving 16 bases between. This CDR3 spans 13 amino acids. CDR3 amino acids: CASSQRGGGGYTF. The CDR3 DNA reads TGTGCCAGCAGCCAGAGAGGTGGGGGCGGCTACACCTTC.

This chain links TRBV11-2 with TRBJ2-7; 8 positions match TRBD2. The CDR3 is made up of 15 amino acids. CDR1 is SGHAT, CDR2 FQNNGV, per germline. V trimming: 5 bases; J trimming: 2 bases; junction bases outside the gene matches: 8. CDR3 sequence: CASSPRLAGPYEQYF. Written as DNA, the CDR3 is TGTGCCAGCAGCCCCCGGTTAGCGGGACCCTACGAGCAGTACTTC.

The genes are TRBV29-1 and TRBJ2-3; D uncertain. V gave up 6 bases and J gave up 2 bases, with 15 bases separating them. Per the germline V gene, CDR1 is SQVTM and CDR2 is ANQGSEA. The CDR3 totals 14 residues. The CDR3 region has the DNA TGCAGCGTCGTGCGGCTAATACCCACAGATACGCAGTATTTT. It translates to CSVVRLIPTDTQYF.

In its sample, this clone was seen a few times. The rearrangement uses TRBV28 and TRBJ1-2, with D uncertain. V lost 6 bases to trimming and J lost 4 bases, with 12 bases between them. The CDR3 is 13 residues long. CDR1 MDHEN and CDR2 SYDVKM come from the germline V gene. CDR3 loop: CASRENGVYGYTF. In DNA, the CDR3 is TGTGCCAGCAGAGAGAACGGTGTCTATGGCTACACCTTC.

The rearrangement joins TRBV19 to TRBJ1-3; a weak D match, TRBD1 (6 bases). Germline assignment: CDR1 LNHDA and CDR2 SQIVND (reference sequence). Trimming pared 9 bases from V and 0 bases from J, leaving 9 bases between. The CDR3 extends over 13 amino acids. The CDR3 spells CASGQLSGNTIYF. DNA of the CDR3: TGTGCCAGCGGACAGCTCTCTGGAAACACCATATATTTT. Full variable domain (missing parts from reference TRBV19 and TRBJ1-3): DGGITQSPKYLFRKEGQNVTLSCEQNLNHDAMYWYRQDPGQGLRLIYYSQIVNDFQKGDIAEGYSVSREKKESFPLTVTSAQKNPTAFYLCASGQLSGNTIYFGEGSWLTVV.

V and J are TRBV7-2 and TRBJ1-6, with D uncertain. With 5 bases removed from V and 10 bases from J, the gap between germline ends came to 12 bases. The CDR3 loop spans 13 amino acids. Germline V gives CDR1 SGHTA, CDR2 FQGNSA. DNA of the CDR3: TGTGCCAGCAGCCCCCTTTCGGAGTCACCCCTCCACTTT. This encodes CASSPLSESPLHF.

The chain carries TRBV14 and TRBJ2-7; tentative D call: TRBD1 (6 bases). The V and J ends lost 2 bases and 0 bases respectively, with 11 bases between them. The CDR3 totals 15 residues. Germline loops: CDR1 SGHDN, CDR2 FVKESK. In nucleotides, the CDR3 is TGTGCCAGCAGCCAACACCGGGACATCTCCTACGAGCAGTACTTC. Translating it yields CASSQHRDISYEQYF.

This clone was recorded only once. The J gene is TRBJ1-3, the V gene TRBV5-4; no reliable D call. V dropped 0 bases and J dropped 0 bases, with 4 bases sitting between them. Germline V CDR1 and CDR2: SGHNT, YYREEE (reference sequence). The CDR3 covers 14 residues. The DNA of the CDR3 is TGTGCCAGCAGCTTGGCCCTCTCTGGAAACACCATATATTTT. Encoded protein: CASSLALSGNTIYF.